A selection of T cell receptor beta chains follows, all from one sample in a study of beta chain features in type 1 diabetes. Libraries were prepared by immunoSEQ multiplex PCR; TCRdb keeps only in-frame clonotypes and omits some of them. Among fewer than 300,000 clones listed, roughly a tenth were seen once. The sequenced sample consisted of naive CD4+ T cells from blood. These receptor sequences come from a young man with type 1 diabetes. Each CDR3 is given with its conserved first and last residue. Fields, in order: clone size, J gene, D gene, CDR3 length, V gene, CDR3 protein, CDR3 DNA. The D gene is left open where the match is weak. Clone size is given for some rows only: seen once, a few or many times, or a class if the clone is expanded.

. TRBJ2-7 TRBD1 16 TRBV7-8 CASSLSVGQGSYEQYF TGTGCCAGCAGCTTATCTGTGGGACAGGGGTCCTACGAGCAGTACTTC
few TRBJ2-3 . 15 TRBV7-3 CASSPRGAFTDTQYF TGTGCCAGCAGCCCCCGCGGGGCCTTCACAGATACGCAGTATTTT
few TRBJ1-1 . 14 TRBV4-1 CASSQGPLNTEAFF TGCGCCAGCAGCCAAGGGCCGTTGAACACTGAAGCTTTCTTT
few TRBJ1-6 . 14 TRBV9 CASSVGRRNSPLHF TGTGCCAGCAGCGTCGGACGGAGGAATTCACCCCTCCACTTT
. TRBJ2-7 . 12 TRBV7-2 CASSAQGYEQYF TGTGCCAGCAGTGCCCAGGGCTACGAGCAGTACTTC
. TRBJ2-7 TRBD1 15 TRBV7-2 CASSLVGQGAKEQYF TGTGCCAGCAGCTTAGTGGGACAGGGGGCGAAGGAGCAGTACTTC
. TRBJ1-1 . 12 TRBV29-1 CSAGGGNTEAFF TGCAGCGCGGGGGGTGGGAACACTGAAGCTTTCTTT
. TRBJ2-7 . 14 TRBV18 CASSPGQIVYEQYF TGTGCCAGCTCACCCGGACAGATCGTCTACGAGCAGTACTTC
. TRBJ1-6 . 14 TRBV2 CASSDFPPNSPLHF TGTGCCAGCAGTGATTTTCCTCCTAATTCACCCCTCCACTTT
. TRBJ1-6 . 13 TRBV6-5 CASNPTRGSPLHF TGTGCCAGCAACCCGACCAGGGGTTCACCCCTCCACTTT
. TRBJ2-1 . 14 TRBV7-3 CASSSEQGNNEQFF TGTGCCAGCAGCTCGGAACAGGGAAACAATGAGCAGTTCTTC
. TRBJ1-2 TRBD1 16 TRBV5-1 CASSWSRDRASSGYTF TGCGCCAGCAGCTGGTCCCGGGACAGGGCTTCGAGTGGCTACACCTTC
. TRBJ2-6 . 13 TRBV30 CAWTAAGANVLTF TGTGCCTGGACAGCGGCAGGGGCCAACGTCCTGACTTTC
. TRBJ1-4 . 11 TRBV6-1 CASSGGGGLFF TGTGCCAGCAGTGGGGGCGGGGGGCTGTTTTTT
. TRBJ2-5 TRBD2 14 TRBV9 CASSSSGVGETQYF TGTGCCAGCAGCTCTAGCGGGGTTGGGGAGACCCAGTACTTC
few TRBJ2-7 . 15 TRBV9 CASSVALGVHYEQYF TGTGCCAGCAGCGTAGCGTTAGGGGTCCACTACGAGCAGTACTTC
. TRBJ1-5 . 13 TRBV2 CASTTGKDQPQHF TGTGCCAGCACCACAGGGAAGGATCAGCCCCAGCATTTT
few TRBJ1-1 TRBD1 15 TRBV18 CASSPGQGMNTEAFF TGTGCCAGCTCACCGGGACAGGGTATGAACACTGAAGCTTTCTTT
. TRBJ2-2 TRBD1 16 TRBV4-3 CASSHSTGTNTGELFF TGCGCCAGCAGCCACTCGACAGGGACGAACACCGGGGAGCTGTTTTTT
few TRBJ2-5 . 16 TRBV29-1 CSVGGGQGGNQETQYF TGCAGCGTTGGAGGTGGGCAGGGAGGAAACCAAGAGACCCAGTACTTC
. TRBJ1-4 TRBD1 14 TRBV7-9 CASSLDRIREKLFF TGTGCCAGCAGCTTGGACAGGATACGTGAAAAACTGTTTTTT
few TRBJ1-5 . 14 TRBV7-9 CASSSQQGNQPQHF TGTGCCAGCAGCTCCCAGCAGGGTAATCAGCCCCAGCATTTT
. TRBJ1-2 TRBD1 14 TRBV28 CASSPGTGGFGYTF TGTGCCAGCAGCCCCGGGACAGGGGGCTTTGGCTACACCTTC
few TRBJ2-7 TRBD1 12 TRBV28 CASSLSGTGKNF TGTGCCAGCAGTTTGTCCGGGACAGGGAAAAACTTC
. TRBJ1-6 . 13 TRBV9 CASSVDSNSPLHF TGTGCCAGCAGCGTAGACAGTAATTCACCCCTCCACTTT
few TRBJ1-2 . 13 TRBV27 CASSGGASYGYTF TGTGCCAGCTCGGGGGGGGCTTCCTATGGCTACACCTTC
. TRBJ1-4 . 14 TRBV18 CASSPRGLDEKLFF TGTGCCAGCTCACCAAGGGGCCTTGATGAAAAACTGTTTTTT
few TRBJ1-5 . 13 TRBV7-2 CASSLSLAQPQHF TGTGCCAGCAGCTTATCCCTGGCCCAGCCCCAGCATTTT
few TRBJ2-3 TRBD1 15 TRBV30 CAWSGQGGSTDTQYF TGTGCCTGGAGTGGACAGGGGGGGAGCACAGATACGCAGTATTTT
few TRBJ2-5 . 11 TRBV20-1 CSASPPETQYF TGCAGTGCTAGCCCTCCCGAGACCCAGTACTTC
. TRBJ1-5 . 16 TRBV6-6 CASSPPLRVSNQPQHF TGTGCCAGCAGTCCCCCTCTTCGGGTTTCCAATCAGCCCCAGCATTTT
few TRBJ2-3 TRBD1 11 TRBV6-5 CASSRDRRIYF TGTGCCAGCAGCCGGGACAGGCGAATCTATTTT
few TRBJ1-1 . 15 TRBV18 CASSPLWTVNTEAFF TGTGCCAGCTCACCGCTTTGGACAGTGAACACTGAAGCTTTCTTT
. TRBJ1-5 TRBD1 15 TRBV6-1 CASSEQDRGDQPQHF TGTGCCAGCAGTGAACAGGACAGGGGTGATCAGCCCCAGCATTTT
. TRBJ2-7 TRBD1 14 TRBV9 CASSGGQGPSKQYF TGTGCCAGCAGCGGGGGACAGGGGCCTTCAAAGCAGTACTTC
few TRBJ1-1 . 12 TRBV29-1 CSAAAGFTEAFF TGCAGCGCCGCCGCGGGTTTCACTGAAGCTTTCTTT
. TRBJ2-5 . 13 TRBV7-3 CASSSGGRETQYF TGTGCCAGCAGCTCGGGGGGCCGGGAGACCCAGTACTTC